This entry lists 26 T cell receptor beta chains sequenced from one sample in a study of OX40 agonist ivuxolimab in advanced cancers. Data came from immunoSEQ multiplex PCR; TCRdb stores just in-frame clones and leaves some out. Of 55,000 to 75,000 clones in the sample, 86% were seen once. This specimen consisted of CD4+ or CD8+ T cells sorted from blood, obtained in a trial of the OX40 agonist ivuxolimab. These receptor sequences come from an adult with an advanced solid tumor such as melanoma, head and neck, liver or kidney cancer.

The chain employs TRBV27 and TRBJ2-2, with D possibly TRBD2 on 5 matching bases. The ends were cut back, 6 bases at V and 3 bases at J, with 11 bases in the middle. This CDR3 comprises 14 residues. Germline V gene data show CDR1 as MNHEY and CDR2 as SMNVEV (reference sequence). CDR3 protein: CASRRGQDTGELFF. The CDR3 DNA sequence: TGTGCCAGCAGGAGAGGGCAGGACACCGGGGAGCTGTTTTTT.

The J gene is TRBJ1-5, the V gene TRBV28; maybe TRBD1 (6 bases). The V and J ends lost 5 bases and 2 bases respectively, with 13 bases between them. The CDR3 is 15 residues long. Germline loops: CDR1 MDHEN, CDR2 SYDVKM. The CDR3 reads CASSATGRGNQPQHF. The CDR3 DNA follows: TGTGCCAGCAGTGCTACAGGGCGAGGCAATCAGCCCCAGCATTTT.

The rearrangement links TRBV6-1 to TRBJ2-7; 8 positions match TRBD1. V dropped 2 bases and J dropped 3; count of bases not matched to a gene: 9. The CDR3 runs 16 residues. CDR1 is MNHNS and CDR2 is SASEGT in the germline V gene. The CDR3, as DNA: TGTGCCAGCAGTGAAAGTCCCAGGACAGGGTACTACGAGCAGTACTTC. Residues: CASSESPRTGYYEQYF.

The chain couples TRBV5-4 to TRBJ2-7, with 8 bases that match TRBD1. The CDR3 runs to 13 residues. Germline V gene data show CDR1 as SGHNT and CDR2 as YYREEE (reference sequence). Trimming cost V 0 bases and J 7 bases; bases outside gene matches: 3. The CDR3 nucleotides read TGTGCCAGCAGCTTGGGACAGGGGTTGGAGCAGTACTTC. Protein product: CASSLGQGLEQYF.

The chain carries TRBV19 and TRBJ2-2, with TRBD1 matching over 9 bases. The germline gives CDR1 LNHDA, CDR2 SQIVND (reference sequence). J gave up 0 bases and V 6 bases, and 2 bases lay outside the gene matches. The length of the CDR3 is 15 residues. The CDR3 is CASRRDRANTGELFF. The CDR3 DNA is TGTGCCAGTAGGCGGGACAGGGCGAACACCGGGGAGCTGTTTTTT.

The rearrangement links TRBV7-2 to TRBJ1-1; 7 bases agree with TRBD1. The CDR3 is made up of 15 amino acids. J gave up 1 base and V 4 bases, and 6 bases lay outside the gene matches. The V gene's germline CDR1 is SGHTA and CDR2 FQGNSA. CDR3: CASSSQGLSNTEAFF. For the CDR3, the DNA is TGTGCCAGCAGCTCACAGGGGCTGTCGAACACTGAAGCTTTCTTT.

V and J are TRBV28 and TRBJ2-5; 10 positions agree with TRBD2. From germline, CDR1 is MDHEN and CDR2 SYDVKM. Trimming took 3 bases from V and 5 from J; bases not matched to a gene: 9. This CDR3 contains 16 residues. CDR3 sequence: CASSLGEAGGVETQYF. The CDR3 nucleotides read TGTGCCAGCAGTTTGGGTGAAGCGGGGGGGGTCGAGACCCAGTACTTC.

This chain joins TRBV6-5 and TRBJ2-6; 9 bases match TRBD1. The CDR3 spans 14 residues. Losses at the gene ends were 6 bases for V and 6 bases for J; bases not matched to a gene: 3. CDR1 MNHEY and CDR2 SVGAGI come from the germline V gene. Here the CDR3 reads CASRRTGEANVLTF. For the CDR3, the DNA is TGTGCCAGCAGGAGGACAGGGGAGGCCAACGTCCTGACTTTC.

The chain employs TRBV7-2 and TRBJ1-5, with TRBD1 as a possible D gene (5 bases). Between the trimmed V and J ends, which lost 1 base and 6 bases, there was a span of 13 bases. From germline, CDR1 is SGHTA and CDR2 FQGNSA. This CDR3 region has 15 residues. The CDR3 sequence is CASSLVVGQGQPQHF. The CDR3 DNA reads as TGTGCCAGCAGCTTAGTGGTAGGGCAGGGTCAGCCCCAGCATTTT.

The V call is TRBV5-1, the J call TRBJ2-1; D is perhaps TRBD2 (6 bases). V was clipped by 0 bases and J by 1 base, with 14 bases between them. The germline V gene encodes CDR1 SGHRS and CDR2 YFSETQ. The CDR3 is made up of 17 amino acids. For the CDR3, the DNA is TGCGCCAGCAGCTTGGCCCAGTCTAGCGTGTCCTACAATGAGCAGTTCTTC. Translating gives CASSLAQSSVSYNEQFF.

This clone was detected a few times. V usage is TRBV25-1 and J usage is TRBJ2-3; D tentatively reads TRBD1 or TRBD2 (5 bases each). The CDR3 loop spans 12 amino acids. Germline V gives CDR1 MGHDK, CDR2 SYGVNS. Trimming stripped 3 bases from V and 8 bases from J, with 9 bases between. The CDR3 is CASSDIGGTQYF. The CDR3 DNA sequence: TGTGCCAGCAGTGATATTGGGGGTACGCAGTATTTT.

This chain links TRBV6-5 with TRBJ1-3; possibly TRBD1 for D (6 bases). Germline lookup yields CDR1 MNHEY and CDR2 SVGAGI. V was trimmed by 7 bases and J by 4 bases, leaving 14 bases between them. The CDR3 has 14 residues. The CDR3 region is CASKLGGYGNTIYF. DNA of the CDR3: TGTGCCAGCAAGTTGGGGGGCTACGGAAACACCATATATTTT.

The chain is built from TRBV6-5 and TRBJ2-7, with D unclear. Per germline, CDR1 MNHEY and CDR2 SVGAGI. Trimming left V 0 bases short and J 2 bases short, with 8 bases between. This CDR3 is 14 amino acids long. The DNA of the CDR3 is TGTGCCAGCAGTTACTCGGGCAGAGCCTACGAGCAGTACTTC. Amino acid sequence: CASSYSGRAYEQYF.

CDR3 in amino acids: CASSSHQGVGYEQYF. CDR3 DNA: TGTGCCAGCAGCTCTCACCAGGGGGTAGGTTACGAGCAGTACTTC. The rearrangement links TRBV5-4 to TRBJ2-7; 7 nucleotides agree with TRBD1. V trimming: 3 bases; J trimming: 4 bases; junction bases outside the gene matches: 10. Germline CDR1 SGHNT, CDR2 YYREEE (reference sequence). This CDR3 has 15 residues.

The CDR3 nucleotides read TGTGCTAGTGGCCGGGCACAAGAGACCCAGTACTTC. Encoded protein: CASGRAQETQYF. The J gene is TRBJ2-5, the V gene TRBV12-5; D gene unclear. Trimming shortened V by 6 bases and J by 2 bases, and 7 bases separated the two germline ends. Germline loops: CDR1 LGHNT, CDR2 FRNRAP. The CDR3 is 12 residues long.

This clone has only one observation. The J gene is TRBJ1-4, the V gene TRBV5-4, with 8 bases aligning to TRBD1. Germline assignment: CDR1 SGHNT and CDR2 YYREEE (reference sequence). The trim removed 4 bases at V and 4 bases at J, leaving 3 bases unmatched. This CDR3 has 14 residues. The DNA for the CDR3 is TGTGCCAGCAGCAAGACAGGGGATAATGAAAAACTGTTTTTT. The encoded protein is CASSKTGDNEKLFF.

The rearrangement uses TRBV5-8 and TRBJ2-7; 12 nucleotides match TRBD2. Germline V CDR1 and CDR2: SGHTS, YDEGEE. The junction had 3 bases not matched to a gene; V was cut back by 3 bases and J by 5 bases. The CDR3 sequence is 14 residues long. CDR3 in DNA: TGTGCCAGCAGCTATCTAGCGGGAGGGCACGAGCAGTACTTC. This encodes CASSYLAGGHEQYF.

This clone has a handful of counts. The V gene is TRBV7-9, the J gene TRBJ2-1; 15 bases align to TRBD2. The CDR3 is 19 residues long. Germline CDR1 is SEHNR and CDR2 is FQNEAQ (reference sequence). The trim removed 4 bases at V and 4 bases at J, leaving 11 bases unmatched. CDR3 in amino acids: CASSSGLAGGPASYNEQFF. CDR3 nucleotide sequence: TGTGCCAGCAGCTCAGGACTAGCGGGGGGGCCAGCCTCTTACAATGAGCAGTTCTTC.

The gene calls are TRBV7-9 and TRBJ2-7, with 8 bases identical to TRBD2. The CDR3 contains 18 residues. J gave up 7 bases and V 7 bases, and 24 bases lay outside the gene matches. Germline-derived CDR1 and CDR2 are SEHNR and FQNEAQ (reference sequence). In DNA, the CDR3 is TGTGCCAGCACTCCTCCGGGGGCCAGCGGGCCCGGGGGGGCTGAGCAGTACTTC. Amino acids: CASTPPGASGPGGAEQYF.

This clone was seen only a few times. The V and J genes are TRBV15 and TRBJ2-5, with D uncertain. This CDR3 comprises 15 residues. Germline V gene lookup returns CDR1 LNHNV and CDR2 YYDKDF (reference sequence). V was trimmed by 0 bases and J by 5 bases, leaving 13 bases between them. The CDR3 sequence is CATSREGQQGETQYF. As DNA, the CDR3 is TGTGCCACCAGCAGAGAAGGTCAACAAGGGGAGACCCAGTACTTC.

There are a few counts of this clone. The V and J genes are TRBV5-1 and TRBJ2-7; 8 bases line up with TRBD1. Germline-derived CDR1 and CDR2 are SGHRS and YFSETQ. The CDR3 contains 14 residues. Losses at the gene ends were 4 bases for V and 2 bases for J; bases not matched to a gene: 5. CDR3 sequence: CASSQQGDPYEQYF. As DNA, the CDR3 is TGCGCCAGCAGCCAACAGGGGGACCCCTACGAGCAGTACTTC.

The chain joins TRBV7-6 to TRBJ2-3, with 14 bases matching TRBD2. V shed 0 bases, J shed 7 bases, and the junction held 6 bases outside the gene matches. Germline loops: CDR1 SGHVS, CDR2 FNYEAQ. The CDR3 covers 17 residues. DNA for the CDR3: TGTGCCAGCAGCTTAGCGGGGACTAGCGGGGGATCTTATACGCAGTATTTT. Encoded protein: CASSLAGTSGGSYTQYF.

The chain combines TRBV6-5 with TRBJ2-2; D is undetermined. This CDR3 region has 15 residues. Germline V CDR1 and CDR2: MNHEY, SVGAGI. Trimming cost V 7 bases and J 4 bases, with 16 bases left between them. CDR3 DNA: TGTGCCAGCACCACACCCGGCAGAGGCACCGGGGAGCTGTTTTTT. Translated, it gives CASTTPGRGTGELFF.

This chain connects TRBV6-5 to TRBJ1-4; no firm D call. Trimming shortened V by 1 base and J by 5 bases, and 11 bases separated the two germline ends. The CDR3 consists of 15 residues. Germline V lookup: CDR1 MNHEY, CDR2 SVGAGI. The CDR3 loop reads CASSYLGTENEKLFF. CDR3 DNA: TGTGCCAGCAGTTACTTGGGAACGGAGAATGAAAAACTGTTTTTT.

The V and J genes are TRBV7-2 and TRBJ2-2; D may be TRBD2 (6 bases). Germline loops: CDR1 SGHTA, CDR2 FQGNSA. The V end lost 0 bases, the J end lost 0 bases, and 8 bases lay between the germline ends. The CDR3 consists of 16 residues. The DNA for the CDR3 is TGTGCCAGCAGCTTAGCTAGCGGCGCGAACACCGGGGAGCTGTTTTTT. Residues: CASSLASGANTGELFF.

The genes are TRBV5-6 and TRBJ1-1; D gene unclear. Germline lookup yields CDR1 SGHDT and CDR2 YYEEEE. The CDR3 sequence is 12 residues long. The V end lost 4 bases, the J end lost 5 bases, and 9 bases lay between the germline ends. CDR3 bases: TGTGCCAGCAGCACGACGGGTACTGAAGCTTTCTTT. Translation gives CASSTTGTEAFF.